This TCR beta chain was observed in a study of blood T cell repertoires in COVID-19. The CDR3 has 17 amino acids. Germline V gene sequence: CDR1 PRHDT, CDR2 FYEKMQ (reference sequence). V gave up 4 bases and J gave up 4 bases; unmatched junction bases: 14. This table comes from immunoSEQ multiplex PCR, and its TCRdb copy is limited to in-frame clones, with some not included. This sample carries over 300,000 clones, approximately 83% of them seen once, and the ten largest clones take under 2.5%. Source material: PBMCs or T cells enriched from blood (not recorded which). The chain employs TRBV13 and TRBJ1-2; TRBD1 agrees at 8 bases. The clonotype was recovered from a man aged 25 to 40 who had recovered from COVID-19. The CDR3 sequence is CASSSNPRDRRIYGYTF. CDR3 in DNA: TGTGCCAGCAGCTCAAACCCCCGGGACAGGAGGATCTATGGCTACACCTTC.